These T cell receptor beta chains were read from a single sample in a study of T cells in Graves' hyperthyroidism and ophthalmopathy. From the multiplex PCR reads, TCRdb called clonotypes with MiXCR, one entry per CDR3 protein. The data hold 470,000 or so distinct CDR3 sequences, with more than 20% observed a single time. Sequenced input: blood. The receptors shown here come from a young man with Graves' hyperthyroidism. The CDR3 runs from the conserved cysteine through the conserved F or W. A D gene is named only where the DNA matches it firmly. Rows give clone size only sometimes, using once, few, many, or a class for an expanded clone.

j_call | clone_size | v_call | d_call | cdr3_nt | cdr3_aa
TRBJ2-2 | once | TRBV11-2 | TRBD2 | TGTGCCAGCAGCTTTATGGGGGGGGCCGGGGAGCTGTTTTTT | CASSFMGGAGELFF
TRBJ2-7 | NA | TRBV12-3/TRBV12-4 | NA | TGTGCCAGCAGTTCATTGAGCATCTACGAGCAGTACTTC | CASSSLSIYEQYF
TRBJ1-5 | NA | TRBV18 | NA | TGTGCCAGCTCACCGGGCGGGACACATAATCAGCCCCAGCATTTT | CASSPGGTHNQPQHF
TRBJ2-7 | few | TRBV12-3/TRBV12-4 | TRBD2 | TGTGCCAGCAGTCCCCTAGGCGGGAGGGCCGTCTACGAGCAGTACTTC | CASSPLGGRAVYEQYF
TRBJ1-2 | many | TRBV6-5 | NA | TGTGCCAGCAGTCTCGACAGACTAAACTATGGCTACACCTTC | CASSLDRLNYGYTF
TRBJ1-1 | many | TRBV9 | NA | TGTGCCAGCAGTCCCGAGGGGATGGTCGGACTAACCGGCGATGAAGCTTTCTTT | CASSPEGMVGLTGDEAFF
TRBJ2-7 | NA | TRBV28 | TRBD1 | TGTGCCAGCAGTGAGGGGGCGAGATACGAGCAGTACTTC | CASSEGARYEQYF
TRBJ2-7 | many | TRBV28 | NA | TGTGCCAGCAGTCCTACCGGGTTCTACGAGCAGTACTTC | CASSPTGFYEQYF
TRBJ1-5 | many | TRBV5-1 | NA | TGCGCCAGCAGCTTGTTCTCAAACAATCAGCCCCAGCATTTT | CASSLFSNNQPQHF
TRBJ2-7 | many | TRBV27 | TRBD2 | TGTGCCAGCAGTCTATCGGGGGGCTACGAGCAGTACTTC | CASSLSGGYEQYF
TRBJ2-7 | many | TRBV12-3/TRBV12-4 | NA | TGTGCCAGCAGTTTTGAGACAGAATACGAGCAGTACTTC | CASSFETEYEQYF
TRBJ2-7 | few | TRBV2 | NA | TGTGCCAGCAGTAAGGGCCTCCAGAAGAACTACGAGCAGTACTTC | CASSKGLQKNYEQYF
TRBJ2-5 | NA | TRBV12-3/TRBV12-4 | TRBD2 | TGTGCCAGCATTTCTCGGACTAGCCAAGAGACCCAGTACTTC | CASISRTSQETQYF
TRBJ1-3 | many | TRBV13 | NA | TGTGCCAGCAGCGACGCGGTGAGCTCTGGAAACACCATATATTTT | CASSDAVSSGNTIYF
TRBJ2-7 | many | TRBV6-2/TRBV6-3 | TRBD2 | TGTGCCAGCAGTGGGGGACTAGCGGCTTACGAGCAGTACTTC | CASSGGLAAYEQYF
TRBJ2-5 | many | TRBV2 | NA | TGTGCCAGCAGTCGACCCTCGACAGCGAGTAAAGGGGGAGAGACCCAGTACTTC | CASSRPSTASKGGETQYF
TRBJ1-2 | NA | TRBV28 | TRBD1 | TGTGCCAGCAGCGCCATGCGGACAGGGGGCGGCTATGGCTACACCTTC | CASSAMRTGGGYGYTF
TRBJ2-7 | many | TRBV15 | TRBD2 | TGTGCCACCAGCAGAGTCGAAGCGGGGGCCATCTCCTACGAGCAGTACTTC | CATSRVEAGAISYEQYF
TRBJ2-7 | many | TRBV5-1 | TRBD1 | TGTGCCAGCAGACAGGGCTACGAGCAGTACTTC | CASRQGYEQYF
TRBJ1-2 | NA | TRBV7-9 | TRBD1 | TGTGCCAGCAGCTTGACAGGGGCTCTCGGCTACACCTTC | CASSLTGALGYTF
TRBJ1-2 | NA | TRBV28 | TRBD1 | TGTGCCAGCAGCCAAGGGACAGGGTTCTATGGCTACACCTTC | CASSQGTGFYGYTF
TRBJ1-1 | many | TRBV27 | NA | TGTGCCAGCAGTTTAGGAAGGGAGTTCGCTGAAGCTTTCTTT | CASSLGREFAEAFF
TRBJ2-2 | few | TRBV7-2 | NA | TGTGCCAGCAGCCCCCCATCTCCCGGGGAGCTGTTTTTT | CASSPPSPGELFF
TRBJ1-1 | many | TRBV7-9 | NA | TGTGCCAGCAGTTTAGGGGACCCTATGAACACTGAAGCTTTCTTT | CASSLGDPMNTEAFF
TRBJ1-2 | many | TRBV20-1 | NA | TGCAGTGCTAGGTTGTTGGAGACAAATTATGGCTACACCTTC | CSARLLETNYGYTF
TRBJ1-5 | NA | TRBV28 | TRBD1 | TGTGCCAGCAGTCCGGGACAGGGCGACTTTATAAATCAGCCCCAGCATTTT | CASSPGQGDFINQPQHF
TRBJ2-7 | NA | TRBV2 | NA | TGTGCCAGCAGTTATCGACAGAACAAGTACTTC | CASSYRQNKYF
TRBJ1-6 | few | TRBV12-3/TRBV12-4 | NA | TGTGCCAGCAGTTTCGGCCCCACACCCCTCCACTTT | CASSFGPTPLHF
TRBJ1-5 | many | TRBV10-3 | NA | TGTGCCACTCAAGTTGGGGTAGGACATCAGCCCCAGCATTTT | CATQVGVGHQPQHF
TRBJ1-2 | NA | TRBV7-2 | NA | TGTGCCAGCAGCGCCGGGCCCACCCGACGTGGCTACACCTTC | CASSAGPTRRGYTF
TRBJ2-7 | many | TRBV29-1 | NA | TGCAGCGTTGAAGTAAAGGGAATAATGGACGAGCAGTACTTC | CSVEVKGIMDEQYF
TRBJ2-5 | many | TRBV12-5 | TRBD1 | TGTGCTAGTGGGGAGACAGGGCCTTTAGGTGAGACCCAGTACTTC | CASGETGPLGETQYF
TRBJ2-2 | few | TRBV28 | NA | TGTGCCAGCAGAAAGTGGGAAACCGGGGAGCTGTCTTTT | CASRKWETGELSF
TRBJ1-2 | few | TRBV19 | NA | TGTGCCAGTAGTATAGGTTCACTGAACTATGGCTACACCTTC | CASSIGSLNYGYTF
TRBJ1-6 | NA | TRBV2 | NA | TGTGCCAGCAGTGGTTATCGCTCCTATAATTCACCCCTCCACTTT | CASSGYRSYNSPLHF
TRBJ2-7 | many | TRBV29-1 | NA | TGCAGCGTTGAAGACTCAGTACAGGGCTATTCCTACGAGCAGTACTTC | CSVEDSVQGYSYEQYF
TRBJ1-1 | NA | TRBV29-1 | TRBD1 | TGCAGCGTTAAGGGGGACAGGGTGAACACTGAAGCTTTCTTT | CSVKGDRVNTEAFF
TRBJ1-1 | many | TRBV28 | NA | TGTGCCAGCAGTTCCCCCCGCCGGGGGGGTACTGAAGCTTTCTTT | CASSSPRRGGTEAFF
TRBJ1-3 | many | TRBV28 | NA | TGTGCCAGCAACCCGGGGTCGCATCCAAACACCATATATTTT | CASNPGSHPNTIYF
TRBJ1-1 | many | TRBV12-3/TRBV12-4 | NA | TGTGCCAGCAGTGTCTGGGGACCCCGCACTGAAGCTTTCTTT | CASSVWGPRTEAFF
TRBJ2-7 | NA | TRBV30 | NA | TGTGCCTGGAGTGTACATCTGGCTCGGTCGTACGAGCAGTACTTC | CAWSVHLARSYEQYF
TRBJ2-5 | NA | TRBV2 | NA | TGCGCCAGCAGTGAGCAGGGAAAGACCCAGTACTTC | CASSEQGKTQYF